The T cell receptor (beta chain) described here comes from a study of T cell responses to AZD1222 COVID-19 vaccine. Study as a whole: It was second doses at about 4 or about 12 weeks that were pooled. General observations from the study: Repertoires were sampled only after the peak T cell response. Spike regions recognized by vaccine-associated CD4 TCRs spanned the protein, led by 160-218 and 743-854.

The CDR3 has 11 amino acids. With 6 bases removed from V and 4 bases from J, the gap between germline ends came to 7 bases. The germline CDR1 and CDR2 sequences are SGDLS and YYNGEE. As concerns this clone: Its antigen is unknown.

Data came from immunoSEQ multiplex PCR; TCRdb stores just in-frame clones and leaves some out. The data show fewer than 110,000 clones, 87% seen once. V usage is TRBV9 and J usage is TRBJ1-2, with D unclear. The TCR originated in an adult in good health. The material sequenced was peripheral blood, taken on day 0 of AZD1222 vaccination. CDR3 DNA sequence: TGTGCCAGCATCGGGCTCTATGGCTACACCTTC. Amino acid sequence: CASIGLYGYTF.